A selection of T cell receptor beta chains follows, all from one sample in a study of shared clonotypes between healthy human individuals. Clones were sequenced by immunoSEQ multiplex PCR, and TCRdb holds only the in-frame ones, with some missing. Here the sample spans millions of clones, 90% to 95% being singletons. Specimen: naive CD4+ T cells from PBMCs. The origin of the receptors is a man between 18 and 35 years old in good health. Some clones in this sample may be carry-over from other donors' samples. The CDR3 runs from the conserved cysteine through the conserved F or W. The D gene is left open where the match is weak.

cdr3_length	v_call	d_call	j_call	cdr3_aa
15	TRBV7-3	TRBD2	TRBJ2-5	CASSLGTSPQETQYF
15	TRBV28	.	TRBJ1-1	CASSHRTAMNTEAFF
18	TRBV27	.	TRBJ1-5	CASSSFGEVALGNQPQHF
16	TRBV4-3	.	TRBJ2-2	CASSQGRERGAGELFF
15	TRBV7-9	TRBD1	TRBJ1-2	CASSKGDRVAYGYTF
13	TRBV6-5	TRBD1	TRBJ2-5	CASRNRGLETQYF
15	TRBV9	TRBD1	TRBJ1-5	CASSKGGQGNQPQHF
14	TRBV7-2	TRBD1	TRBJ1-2	CASSSPGQSYGYTF
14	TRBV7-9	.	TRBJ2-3	CASSPRTGGDTQYF
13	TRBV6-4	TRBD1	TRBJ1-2	CASRGQGAGGYTF
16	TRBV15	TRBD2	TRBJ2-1	CATSGGGGSRYNEQFF
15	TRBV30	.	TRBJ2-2	CAWSVGITNTGELFF
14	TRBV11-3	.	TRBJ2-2	CASSSRTNTGELFF
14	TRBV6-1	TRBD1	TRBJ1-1	CASRTQGARTEAFF
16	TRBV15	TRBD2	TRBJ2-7	CATSARLAGSSYEQYF
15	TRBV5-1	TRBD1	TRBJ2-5	CASSSGQGNQETQYF
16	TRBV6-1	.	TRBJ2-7	CASSDPGRQRPYEQYF
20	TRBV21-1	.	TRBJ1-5	CASSPLSGTGGRWSNQPQHF
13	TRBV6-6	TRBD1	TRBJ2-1	CASRATGYNEQFF
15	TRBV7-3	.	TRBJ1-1	CASSLGPMGNTEAFF
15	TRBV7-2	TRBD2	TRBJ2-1	CASSSIAGGYNEQFF
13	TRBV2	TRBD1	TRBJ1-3	CATQTGYGNTIYF
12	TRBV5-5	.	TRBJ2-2	CASSSDTGELFF
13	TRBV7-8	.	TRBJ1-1	CASSLVTSTEAFF
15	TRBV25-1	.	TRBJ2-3	CASADSGYSTDTQYF
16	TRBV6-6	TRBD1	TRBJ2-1	CASSYSMGQGGNEQFF
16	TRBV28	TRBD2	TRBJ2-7	CASSLILAGGSYEQYF
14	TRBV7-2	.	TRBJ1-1	CASTLDRTAAEAFF
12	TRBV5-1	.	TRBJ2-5	CASSWGQETQYF
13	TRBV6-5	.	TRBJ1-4	CASRTSAQEKLFF
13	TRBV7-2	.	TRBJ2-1	CASSLARDNEQFF
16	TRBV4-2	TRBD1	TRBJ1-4	CASSKRTGLSDEKLFF
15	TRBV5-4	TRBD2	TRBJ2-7	CASRGGTSGPYEQYF
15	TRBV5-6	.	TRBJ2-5	CASSPDRSNQETQYF
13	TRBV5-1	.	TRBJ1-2	CASSLTSNYGYTF
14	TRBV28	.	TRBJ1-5	CASSADPSNQPQHF
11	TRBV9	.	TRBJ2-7	CASSAAVEQYF
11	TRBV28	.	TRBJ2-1	CASSSPWAQFF
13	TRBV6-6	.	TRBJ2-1	CASSRLQGNEQFF
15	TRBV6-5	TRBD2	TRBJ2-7	CASRPSAGGTYEQYF
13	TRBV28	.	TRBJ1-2	CASSILTVYGYTF
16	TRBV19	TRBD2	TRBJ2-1	CASSIAGLAAGGEQFF
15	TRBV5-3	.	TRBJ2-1	CARSLAGALGDEQFF
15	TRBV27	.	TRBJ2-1	CASWPPPLAYNEQFF
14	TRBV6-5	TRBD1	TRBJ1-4	CASSYRDSNEKLFF